Shown below are 6 T cell receptor beta chains from a single sample sequenced in a study of shared clonotypes between healthy human individuals. Using immunoSEQ multiplex PCR, the repertoire was profiled, and TCRdb retains in-frame clones only, with some absent. Altogether 2,500,000 or so clones are present, approximately 93% being singletons, with the ten largest covering 0.36%. The sequencing input was naive CD4+ T cells from PBMCs. Subset: CD45RA+ positively selected. These receptors all stem from a man aged 18 to 35 in good health. Some clones in this sample may be carry-over from other donors' samples.

The chain couples TRBV29-1 to TRBJ1-6, with TRBD1 as a possible D gene (6 bases). V was cut by 7 bases and J by 8 bases, with 18 bases left in between. The CDR3 is made up of 14 amino acids. The germline gives CDR1 SQVTM, CDR2 ANQGSEA. The CDR3 DNA reads TGCAGCGCAGCCTGGGGGCAAACGGATTCACCCCTCCACTTT. Translation: CSAAWGQTDSPLHF.

The chain employs TRBV29-1 and TRBJ2-2; no clear D. The CDR3 is 13 amino acids. The germline V and J ends were trimmed by 6 bases and 1 base, with 9 bases remaining between them. Germline-derived CDR1 and CDR2 are SQVTM and ANQGSEA. CDR3 DNA: TGCAGCGTGAAGCGACGGAACACCGGGGAGCTGTTTTTT. It specifies CSVKRRNTGELFF.

This chain uses TRBV11-2 with TRBJ2-5; 7 bases map to TRBD1. This CDR3 has 15 residues. In germline, CDR1 is SGHAT, CDR2 FQNNGV. With V trimmed by 0 bases and J by 7 bases, 8 bases remained unmatched. The CDR3 DNA follows: TGTGCCAGCAGCTTAGAGGGACAGAGCTTGGTGACCCAGTACTTC. This gives the protein CASSLEGQSLVTQYF.

The chain combines TRBV14 with TRBJ2-2, with D maybe TRBD2 (5 bases). Trimming removed 5 bases at V and 5 bases at J, with 18 bases between. The CDR3 is 16 amino acids. Germline V gene sequence: CDR1 SGHDN, CDR2 FVKESK. The CDR3 DNA is TGTGCCAGCAGCTCTTACCGGGGTTTTGGAACCGGGGAGCTGTTTTTT. This sequence encodes CASSSYRGFGTGELFF.

This chain connects TRBV7-9 to TRBJ1-4, with D perhaps matching TRBD1 (6 bases). Germline V gene lookup returns CDR1 SEHNR and CDR2 FQNEAQ (reference sequence). V lost 3 bases to trimming and J lost 7 bases, with 9 bases between them. CDR3 length: 13 residues. For the CDR3, the DNA is TGTGCCAGCAGCTTTGTACAGGGTGAAAAACTGTTTTTT. This codes for CASSFVQGEKLFF.

The chain is built from TRBV19 and TRBJ2-5; the D gene is possibly TRBD1 (6 bases). CDR3 length equals 14 residues. Trimming removed 6 bases from V and 3 bases from J, with 14 bases in between. From germline, CDR1 is LNHDA and CDR2 SQIVND (reference sequence). CDR3 residues: CASSRTQGKETQYF. The CDR3 DNA sequence: TGTGCCAGTAGCCGAACCCAGGGGAAAGAGACCCAGTACTTC.